Listed below are T cell receptor beta chains from one sample, sequenced in a study of cytotoxic CD8 clonotypes in ibrutinib-treated CLL. Clones were read by immunoSEQ multiplex PCR, and TCRdb kept only the in-frame ones, dropping some. The sample has around 15,000 clones; 68% are singletons. Source: PBMCs, taken before ibrutinib treatment. Source of these receptors: a human donor with chronic lymphocytic leukemia. Each CDR3 is given with its conserved first and last residue. The order of the fields is D gene, V gene, CDR3 length, J gene, clone size, CDR3 protein, CDR3 DNA. A D gene is named only where the DNA matches it firmly. Where a row states a size, it is once, few, many or the class of an expanded clone; other rows omit it.

d_gene: .
v_gene: TRBV29-1
len: 13
j_gene: TRBJ1-2
abundance: .
CDR3aa: CSVESGRVDGYTF
CDR3nt: TGCAGCGTTGAGTCGGGCAGGGTGGACGGCTACACCTTC

d_gene: .
v_gene: TRBV30
len: 11
j_gene: TRBJ1-3
abundance: .
CDR3aa: CAWSKGNTIYF
CDR3nt: TGTGCCTGGAGTAAAGGAAACACCATATATTTT

d_gene: TRBD1
v_gene: TRBV28
len: 15
j_gene: TRBJ1-2
abundance: few
CDR3aa: CASNKLKQGEGGYTF
CDR3nt: TGTGCCAGCAACAAACTAAAACAGGGGGAAGGGGGCTACACCTTC

d_gene: .
v_gene: TRBV4-2
len: 19
j_gene: TRBJ1-6
abundance: .
CDR3aa: CASSQDSALRTANNSPLHF
CDR3nt: TGTGCCAGCAGCCAAGATTCGGCCCTAAGGACAGCTAATAATTCACCCCTCCACTTT

d_gene: .
v_gene: TRBV6-1
len: 13
j_gene: TRBJ1-5
abundance: .
CDR3aa: CASSEDTKTPQHF
CDR3nt: TGTGCCAGCAGTGAAGATACTAAGACGCCCCAGCATTTT

d_gene: .
v_gene: TRBV5-3
len: 12
j_gene: TRBJ2-7
abundance: few
CDR3aa: CARPPRGEEQYF
CDR3nt: TGTGCCAGACCCCCACGGGGAGAAGAGCAGTACTTC

d_gene: TRBD1
v_gene: TRBV29-1
len: 13
j_gene: TRBJ1-1
abundance: .
CDR3aa: CSVRDRAGTEAFF
CDR3nt: TGCAGCGTCCGGGACAGGGCGGGCACTGAAGCTTTCTTT

d_gene: .
v_gene: TRBV7-9
len: 13
j_gene: TRBJ1-1
abundance: .
CDR3aa: CASSFSYDTEAFF
CDR3nt: TGTGCCAGCAGCTTTTCGTATGACACTGAAGCTTTCTTT

d_gene: .
v_gene: TRBV7-2
len: 14
j_gene: TRBJ2-2
abundance: .
CDR3aa: CASSLTPRTGELFF
CDR3nt: TGTGCCAGCAGCTTAACCCCCAGGACCGGGGAGCTGTTTTTT

d_gene: .
v_gene: TRBV7-8
len: 14
j_gene: TRBJ2-5
abundance: .
CDR3aa: CASSRDRYQETQYF
CDR3nt: TGTGCCAGCAGCAGAGACAGGTACCAAGAGACCCAGTACTTC

d_gene: .
v_gene: TRBV11-1
len: 14
j_gene: TRBJ2-2
abundance: once
CDR3aa: CASSFGSDTGELFF
CDR3nt: TGTGCCAGCAGCTTCGGGTCGGACACCGGGGAGCTGTTTTTT

d_gene: .
v_gene: TRBV5-1
len: 16
j_gene: TRBJ2-2
abundance: .
CDR3aa: CASSLVAGANTGELFF
CDR3nt: TGCGCCAGCAGCTTGGTTGCCGGGGCGAACACCGGGGAGCTGTTTTTT

d_gene: TRBD2
v_gene: TRBV11-3
len: 17
j_gene: TRBJ2-5
abundance: .
CDR3aa: CASSRTSGGGSRETQYF
CDR3nt: TGTGCCAGCAGCCGGACTAGCGGGGGGGGATCGCGAGAGACCCAGTACTTC

d_gene: .
v_gene: TRBV6-6
len: 11
j_gene: TRBJ1-1
abundance: .
CDR3aa: CASSLTGFAFF
CDR3nt: TGTGCCAGCAGCCTTACAGGGTTCGCTTTCTTT

d_gene: .
v_gene: TRBV13
len: 15
j_gene: TRBJ1-3
abundance: few
CDR3aa: CASSSGGGQWNTIYF
CDR3nt: TGTGCCAGCAGCTCTGGCGGGGGGCAGTGGAACACCATATATTTT

d_gene: TRBD1
v_gene: TRBV7-9
len: 15
j_gene: TRBJ1-6
abundance: few
CDR3aa: CAIDRARGMGSPLHF
CDR3nt: TGTGCCATCGATCGGGCCAGGGGGATGGGGTCACCCCTCCACTTT

d_gene: TRBD1
v_gene: TRBV10-3
len: 15
j_gene: TRBJ1-1
abundance: .
CDR3aa: CAISIQGASGTEAFF
CDR3nt: TGTGCCATCAGTATACAGGGGGCCAGTGGCACTGAAGCTTTCTTT

d_gene: TRBD1
v_gene: TRBV14
len: 16
j_gene: TRBJ2-1
abundance: .
CDR3aa: CASSQVRGGPWNEQFF
CDR3nt: TGTGCCAGCAGCCAAGTCCGAGGGGGCCCTTGGAATGAGCAGTTCTTC

d_gene: .
v_gene: TRBV6-6
len: 15
j_gene: TRBJ1-6
abundance: .
CDR3aa: CASSDAGQDNSPLHF
CDR3nt: TGTGCCAGCAGTGACGCGGGACAAGATAATTCACCCCTCCACTTT

d_gene: .
v_gene: TRBV5-1
len: 15
j_gene: TRBJ2-4
abundance: .
CDR3aa: CASSLGPGAKNIQYF
CDR3nt: TGCGCCAGCAGCTTGGGGCCGGGGGCCAAAAACATTCAGTACTTC

d_gene: .
v_gene: TRBV6-1
len: 13
j_gene: TRBJ1-1
abundance: .
CDR3aa: CASMGAGNTEAFF
CDR3nt: TGTGCCAGCATGGGGGCAGGTAACACTGAAGCTTTCTTT

d_gene: TRBD2
v_gene: TRBV10-3
len: 16
j_gene: TRBJ2-3
abundance: .
CDR3aa: CAISLGLAGDTDTQYF
CDR3nt: TGTGCCATCAGCCTCGGACTAGCGGGGGACACAGATACGCAGTATTTT

d_gene: TRBD1
v_gene: TRBV18
len: 18
j_gene: TRBJ1-4
abundance: once
CDR3aa: CASSSEDRGRTTNEKLFF
CDR3nt: TGTGCCAGCTCATCAGAGGACAGGGGGCGGACAACTAATGAAAAACTGTTTTTT

d_gene: .
v_gene: TRBV19
len: 14
j_gene: TRBJ1-6
abundance: once
CDR3aa: CASSTGQYNSPLHF
CDR3nt: TGTGCCAGTAGTACAGGACAGTATAATTCACCCCTCCACTTT

d_gene: .
v_gene: TRBV19
len: 17
j_gene: TRBJ1-5
abundance: few
CDR3aa: CASSIVAKLSSDQPQHF
CDR3nt: TGTGCCAGTAGTATAGTCGCTAAGCTCTCCTCCGATCAGCCCCAGCATTTT

d_gene: .
v_gene: TRBV27
len: 14
j_gene: TRBJ1-1
abundance: .
CDR3aa: CASSLMGSNTEAFF
CDR3nt: TGTGCCAGCAGTTTAATGGGGAGCAACACTGAAGCTTTCTTT

d_gene: TRBD1
v_gene: TRBV7-2
len: 16
j_gene: TRBJ2-7
abundance: .
CDR3aa: CASSLVVRTGGYEQYF
CDR3nt: TGTGCCAGCAGCTTAGTAGTAAGGACAGGGGGATACGAGCAGTACTTC

d_gene: .
v_gene: TRBV7-7
len: 14
j_gene: TRBJ2-7
abundance: .
CDR3aa: CASARTGHSYEQYF
CDR3nt: TGTGCTAGCGCAAGGACTGGACATTCCTACGAGCAGTACTTC

d_gene: .
v_gene: TRBV15
len: 16
j_gene: TRBJ2-3
abundance: .
CDR3aa: CATSRGTGSNTDTQYF
CDR3nt: TGTGCCACCAGCAGAGGCACAGGGTCTAACACAGATACGCAGTATTTT

d_gene: .
v_gene: TRBV29-1
len: 11
j_gene: TRBJ1-2
abundance: few
CDR3aa: CSVEQGNGYTF
CDR3nt: TGCAGCGTTGAACAGGGAAACGGCTACACCTTC

d_gene: TRBD1
v_gene: TRBV5-1
len: 15
j_gene: TRBJ1-6
abundance: .
CDR3aa: CASSVSTGVLSPLHF
CDR3nt: TGCGCCAGCAGCGTATCGACAGGGGTACTTTCACCCCTCCACTTT

d_gene: .
v_gene: TRBV9
len: 13
j_gene: TRBJ1-6
abundance: .
CDR3aa: CASALEEGAPLHF
CDR3nt: TGTGCCAGCGCCCTCGAAGAAGGGGCACCCCTCCACTTT

d_gene: .
v_gene: TRBV11-1
len: 10
j_gene: TRBJ2-7
abundance: few
CDR3aa: CASRPYEQYF
CDR3nt: TGTGCCAGCAGGCCATACGAGCAGTACTTC

d_gene: .
v_gene: TRBV7-3
len: 13
j_gene: TRBJ2-1
abundance: .
CDR3aa: CASSSQGYNEQFF
CDR3nt: TGTGCCAGCAGCTCACAGGGTTACAATGAGCAGTTCTTC

d_gene: TRBD1
v_gene: TRBV5-6
len: 14
j_gene: TRBJ2-5
abundance: .
CDR3aa: CASSHDRGGETQYF
CDR3nt: TGTGCCAGCAGCCACGACAGGGGCGGGGAGACCCAGTACTTC

d_gene: TRBD1
v_gene: TRBV7-2
len: 16
j_gene: TRBJ2-7
abundance: .
CDR3aa: CASSTPRDRVSYEQYF
CDR3nt: TGTGCCAGCAGCACGCCCCGGGACAGGGTATCCTACGAGCAGTACTTC

d_gene: TRBD2
v_gene: TRBV5-4
len: 16
j_gene: TRBJ2-7
abundance: .
CDR3aa: CASSHAGLAGAYEQYF
CDR3nt: TGTGCCAGCAGCCACGCCGGACTAGCGGGGGCGTACGAGCAGTACTTC

d_gene: TRBD2
v_gene: TRBV2
len: 18
j_gene: TRBJ2-3
abundance: .
CDR3aa: CASSGGTSGGLSTDTQYF
CDR3nt: TGTGCCAGCAGTGGCGGGACTAGCGGGGGGCTTTCGACTGATACGCAGTATTTT

d_gene: .
v_gene: TRBV11-3
len: 10
j_gene: TRBJ2-3
abundance: large
CDR3aa: CASAGDTQYF
CDR3nt: TGTGCCAGCGCAGGGGATACGCAGTATTTT

d_gene: TRBD1
v_gene: TRBV19
len: 15
j_gene: TRBJ1-1
abundance: .
CDR3aa: CASNHFRGQNTEAFF
CDR3nt: TGTGCCAGTAACCACTTCAGGGGGCAGAACACTGAAGCTTTCTTT

d_gene: .
v_gene: TRBV6-1
len: 13
j_gene: TRBJ1-1
abundance: .
CDR3aa: CASSFDKNTEAFF
CDR3nt: TGTGCCAGCAGTTTCGACAAGAACACTGAAGCTTTCTTT

d_gene: TRBD1
v_gene: TRBV15
len: 17
j_gene: TRBJ2-1
abundance: .
CDR3aa: CATSRGLGQGVYNEQFF
CDR3nt: TGTGCCACCAGCAGAGGGTTGGGACAGGGGGTCTACAATGAGCAGTTCTTC

d_gene: .
v_gene: TRBV7-2
len: 14
j_gene: TRBJ2-1
abundance: .
CDR3aa: CASSLVIYYNEQFF
CDR3nt: TGTGCCAGCAGCTTAGTTATCTACTACAATGAGCAGTTCTTC

d_gene: .
v_gene: TRBV5-4
len: 16
j_gene: TRBJ1-5
abundance: .
CDR3aa: CASSLSGQGENQPQHF
CDR3nt: TGTGCCAGCAGCTTGTCGGGGCAGGGTGAGAATCAGCCCCAGCATTTT

d_gene: TRBD1
v_gene: TRBV30
len: 15
j_gene: TRBJ2-2
abundance: .
CDR3aa: CAWSSGQGNTGELFF
CDR3nt: TGTGCCTGGAGTTCCGGACAGGGGAACACCGGGGAGCTGTTTTTT

d_gene: TRBD1
v_gene: TRBV6-5
len: 13
j_gene: TRBJ1-2
abundance: .
CDR3aa: CASSYETGGGYTF
CDR3nt: TGTGCCAGCAGTTACGAAACAGGGGGCGGCTACACCTTC

d_gene: .
v_gene: TRBV5-4
len: 12
j_gene: TRBJ1-1
abundance: .
CDR3aa: CASSLGGVEAFF
CDR3nt: TGTGCCAGCAGCTTGGGGGGCGTAGAAGCTTTCTTT

d_gene: .
v_gene: TRBV10-3
len: 14
j_gene: TRBJ2-1
abundance: once
CDR3aa: CAISWRREINEQFF
CDR3nt: TGTGCCATCAGTTGGCGCCGGGAGATTAATGAGCAGTTCTTC

d_gene: TRBD2
v_gene: TRBV5-1
len: 14
j_gene: TRBJ2-1
abundance: .
CDR3aa: CASSLTSGGNEQFF
CDR3nt: TGCGCCAGCAGCTTAACTAGCGGGGGTAATGAGCAGTTCTTC

d_gene: TRBD1
v_gene: TRBV5-1
len: 15
j_gene: TRBJ2-2
abundance: few
CDR3aa: CASSIRQGRAGELFF
CDR3nt: TGCGCCAGCAGCATTCGACAGGGCCGGGCCGGGGAGCTGTTTTTT

d_gene: TRBD2
v_gene: TRBV18
len: 13
j_gene: TRBJ2-5
abundance: .
CDR3aa: CASSPLGGKTQYF
CDR3nt: TGTGCCAGCTCACCCTTGGGGGGGAAGACCCAGTACTTC

d_gene: .
v_gene: TRBV7-9
len: 12
j_gene: TRBJ1-1
abundance: .
CDR3aa: CASSLGVTEAFF
CDR3nt: TGTGCCAGCAGCTTAGGGGTCACTGAAGCTTTCTTT

d_gene: TRBD1
v_gene: TRBV12-5
len: 15
j_gene: TRBJ2-3
abundance: .
CDR3aa: CASGRTGAGTDTQYF
CDR3nt: TGTGCTAGTGGACGGACAGGGGCGGGCACAGATACGCAGTATTTT

d_gene: .
v_gene: TRBV5-4
len: 14
j_gene: TRBJ2-5
abundance: .
CDR3aa: CASSLVGGPETQYF
CDR3nt: TGTGCCAGCAGCTTGGTGGGGGGCCCAGAGACCCAGTACTTC